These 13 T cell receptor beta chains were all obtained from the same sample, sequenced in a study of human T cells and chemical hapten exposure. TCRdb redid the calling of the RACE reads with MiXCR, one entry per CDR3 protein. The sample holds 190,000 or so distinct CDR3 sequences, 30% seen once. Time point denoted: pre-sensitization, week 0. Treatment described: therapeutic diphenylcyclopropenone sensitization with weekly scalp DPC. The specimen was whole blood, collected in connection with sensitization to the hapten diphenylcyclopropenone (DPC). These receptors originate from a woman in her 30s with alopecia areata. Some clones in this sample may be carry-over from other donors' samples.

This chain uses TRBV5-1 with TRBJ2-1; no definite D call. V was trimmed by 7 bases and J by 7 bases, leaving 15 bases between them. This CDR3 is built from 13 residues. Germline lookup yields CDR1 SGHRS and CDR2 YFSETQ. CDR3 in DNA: TGCGCCAGCGCCCCGTCAGGAGCAAATGAGCAGTTCTTC. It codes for CASAPSGANEQFF.

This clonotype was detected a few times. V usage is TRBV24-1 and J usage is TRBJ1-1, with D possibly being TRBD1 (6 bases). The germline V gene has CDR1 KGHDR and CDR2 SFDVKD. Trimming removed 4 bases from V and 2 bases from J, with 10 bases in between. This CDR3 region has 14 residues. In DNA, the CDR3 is TGTGCCACCAGTGACGCACAGGGAAACACTGAAGCTTTCTTT. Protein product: CATSDAQGNTEAFF.

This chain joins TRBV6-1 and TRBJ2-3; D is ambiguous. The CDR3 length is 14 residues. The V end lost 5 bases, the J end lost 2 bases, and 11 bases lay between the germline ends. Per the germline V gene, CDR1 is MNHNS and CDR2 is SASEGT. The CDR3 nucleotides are TGTGCCAGCAGTATTTCCGGACCCACAGATACGCAGTATTTT. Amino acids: CASSISGPTDTQYF.

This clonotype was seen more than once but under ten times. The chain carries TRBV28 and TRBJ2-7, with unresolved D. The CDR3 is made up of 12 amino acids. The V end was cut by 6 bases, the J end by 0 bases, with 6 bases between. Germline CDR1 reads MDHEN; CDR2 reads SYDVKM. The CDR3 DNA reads TGTGCCAGCAGCCTGGTCTCCTACGAGCAGTACTTC. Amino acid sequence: CASSLVSYEQYF.

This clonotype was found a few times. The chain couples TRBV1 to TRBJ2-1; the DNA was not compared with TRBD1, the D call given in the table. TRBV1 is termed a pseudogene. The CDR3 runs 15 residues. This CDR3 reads CTSSQSGRVYNEQFF. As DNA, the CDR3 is TGCACCAGCAGCCAGTCAGGCAGGGTTTACAATGAGCAGTTCTTC.

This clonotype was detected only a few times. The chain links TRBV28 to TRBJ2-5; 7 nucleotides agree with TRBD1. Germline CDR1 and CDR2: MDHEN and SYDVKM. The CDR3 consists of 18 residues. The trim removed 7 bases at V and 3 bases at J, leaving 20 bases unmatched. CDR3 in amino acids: CASTETTTGTKRKETQYF. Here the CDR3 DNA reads TGTGCCAGCACCGAAACCACGACAGGGACCAAACGGAAAGAGACCCAGTACTTC.

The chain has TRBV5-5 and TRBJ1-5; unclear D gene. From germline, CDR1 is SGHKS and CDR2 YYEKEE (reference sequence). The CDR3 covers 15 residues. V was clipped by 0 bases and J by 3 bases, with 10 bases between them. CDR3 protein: CASSLGRSDNQPQHF. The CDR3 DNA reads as TGTGCCAGCAGCTTGGGGCGGTCCGACAATCAGCCCCAGCATTTT.

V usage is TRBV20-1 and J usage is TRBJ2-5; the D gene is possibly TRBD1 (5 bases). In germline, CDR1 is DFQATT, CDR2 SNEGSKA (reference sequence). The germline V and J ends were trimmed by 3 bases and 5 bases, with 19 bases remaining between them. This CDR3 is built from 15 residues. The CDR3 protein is CSARARFSAGETQYF. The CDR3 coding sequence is TGCAGTGCTAGGGCGCGGTTTTCGGCAGGGGAGACCCAGTACTTC.

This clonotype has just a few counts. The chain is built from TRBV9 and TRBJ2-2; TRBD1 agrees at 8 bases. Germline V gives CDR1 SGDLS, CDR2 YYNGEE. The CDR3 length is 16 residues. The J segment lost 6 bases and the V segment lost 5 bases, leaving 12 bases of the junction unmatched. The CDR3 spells CASSHIGPGGSGELFF. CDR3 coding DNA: TGTGCCAGCAGTCATATAGGGCCAGGGGGCTCCGGGGAGCTGTTTTTT.

CDR3 sequence: CSVTGPGGDTQYF. The CDR3 DNA follows: TGCAGTGTTACAGGGCCGGGGGGAGATACGCAGTATTTT. The chain is built from TRBV20-1 and TRBJ2-3; maybe TRBD2 (7 bases). V was trimmed by 7 bases and J by 5 bases, leaving 16 bases between them. The CDR3 consists of 13 residues. Germline CDR1 DFQATT, CDR2 SNEGSKA (reference sequence).

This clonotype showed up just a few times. Here the CDR3 DNA reads TGTGCCTGGAGTGTACGGGACAGGGTCTCTGAAGCTTTCTTT. Translating it yields CAWSVRDRVSEAFF. This sequence joins TRBV30 and TRBJ1-1; 9 bases are a match to TRBD1. Per germline, CDR1 GTSNPN and CDR2 SVGIG (reference sequence). CDR3 length: 14 residues. The trim removed 0 bases at V and 6 bases at J, leaving 5 bases unmatched.

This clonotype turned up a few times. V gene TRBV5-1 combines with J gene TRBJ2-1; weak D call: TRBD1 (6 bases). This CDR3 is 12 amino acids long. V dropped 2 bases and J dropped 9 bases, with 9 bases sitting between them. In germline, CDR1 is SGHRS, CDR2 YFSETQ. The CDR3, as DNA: TGCGCCAGCAGCTTTACAGGGCCTGAGCAGTTCTTC. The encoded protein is CASSFTGPEQFF.

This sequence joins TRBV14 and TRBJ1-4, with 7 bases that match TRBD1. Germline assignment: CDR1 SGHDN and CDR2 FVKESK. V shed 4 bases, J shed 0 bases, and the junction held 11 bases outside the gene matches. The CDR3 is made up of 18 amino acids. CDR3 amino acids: CASSRSKGTAATNEKLFF. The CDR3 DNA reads TGTGCCAGCAGCCGATCAAAAGGGACAGCGGCAACTAATGAAAAACTGTTTTTT.